Listed below are T cell receptor beta chains from one sample, sequenced in a study of T cells after yellow fever vaccination. Each CDR3 protein is one row after TCRdb ran MiXCR on the 5' RACE reads. The sample carries 250,000 or so distinct CDR3 sequences, around 3.5% recorded once. Sample: PBMCs, taken 15 days after the yellow fever booster vaccination. Every receptor here comes from a man aged 18 to 30 who received the YFV17D yellow fever vaccine. CDR3s include the opening cysteine and the closing phenylalanine or tryptophan. A D gene is named only where the DNA matches it firmly. Size is omitted from some rows. Given values are once, few, many or a class for expanded clones.

many,TRBJ1-3,TRBV7-2,NA,TGTGCCAGCAGTCTACAGGCGTCCTCTGGAAACACCATATATTTT,CASSLQASSGNTIYF
many,TRBJ2-1,TRBV4-3,NA,TGCGCCAGCAGCCCCGGAGGGAATGAGCAGTTCTTC,CASSPGGNEQFF
many,TRBJ1-4,TRBV15,NA,TGTGCCACCAGCACAGACACAGCTCGAAAACTGTTTTTT,CATSTDTARKLFF
many,TRBJ2-5,TRBV5-1,NA,TGCGCCAGCAGCGAAATTTGGGAGACCCAGTACTTC,CASSEIWETQYF
NA,TRBJ1-4,TRBV4-1,NA,TGCGCCAGCAGCCAAGAATTCGGGAGGGTTCGGGAAAAACTGTTTTTT,CASSQEFGRVREKLFF
many,TRBJ1-4,TRBV4-2,NA,TGTGCCAGCAGCCAAGATCCGGGGGGCTGGGGTGAAAAACTGTTTTTT,CASSQDPGGWGEKLFF
many,TRBJ2-4,TRBV7-9,NA,TGTGCCAGCAGCTTAGCGCTGGGTATAGCCAAAAACATTCAGTACTTC,CASSLALGIAKNIQYF
few,TRBJ1-1,TRBV7-9,TRBD1,TGTGCCAGCGCACTACAGGGGGCCAAGACGAACACTGAAGCTTTCTTT,CASALQGAKTNTEAFF
many,TRBJ1-2,TRBV9,NA,TGTGCCAGCAGCCACCCCGAGGGGGTAGACTATGGCTACACCTTC,CASSHPEGVDYGYTF
many,TRBJ2-1,TRBV5-1,NA,TGCGCCAGCAGCTCGACCTACAATGAGCAGTTCTTC,CASSSTYNEQFF
many,TRBJ2-7,TRBV6-5,TRBD1,TGTGCCAGCAGTAAGCCGGGACAGGGCGCCTACGAGCAGTACTTC,CASSKPGQGAYEQYF
many,TRBJ1-2,TRBV3-1,NA,TGTGCCAGCAGCCTTGGGGACGGCTACTTCTATGGCTACACCTTC,CASSLGDGYFYGYTF
many,TRBJ1-1,TRBV5-1,NA,TGCGCCAGCAGCCCCGAGGGGGGGTTGGGCACTGAAGCTTTCTTT,CASSPEGGLGTEAFF
many,TRBJ2-7,TRBV6-5,NA,TGTGCCAGCAGTTACGGGGCAGCCCTCGAGCAGTACTTC,CASSYGAALEQYF
many,TRBJ2-1,TRBV5-1,NA,TGCGCCAGCAGCTTGGAAGGGATCCCCTACAATGAGCAGTTCTTC,CASSLEGIPYNEQFF
many,TRBJ2-7,TRBV11-2,NA,TGTGCCAGCAGCTATTTGGGTGGTCGGTACGAGCAGTACTTC,CASSYLGGRYEQYF
many,TRBJ2-5,TRBV7-9,TRBD1,TGTGCCAGCAGCTTCAGGGGGAAAGAGACCCAGTACTTC,CASSFRGKETQYF
many,TRBJ1-1,TRBV6-5,TRBD1,TGTGCCAGCGGTTCAGGGGGGGCTGGTTTAACTGAAGCTTTCTTT,CASGSGGAGLTEAFF
many,TRBJ2-1,TRBV15,NA,TGTGCCACCAGCAGAGTGGCGGCGGGAAACAATGAGCAGTTCTTC,CATSRVAAGNNEQFF
many,TRBJ2-1,TRBV3-2,NA,TGTGCCAGCAGCCCCGGACAGGCTTTAGACTCCTACAATGAGCAGTTCTTC,CASSPGQALDSYNEQFF
many,TRBJ2-5,TRBV5-1,NA,TGCGCCAGCAGGGAGGGGGTCCAACAAGAGACCCAGTACTTC,CASREGVQQETQYF
many,TRBJ2-5,TRBV7-8,TRBD2,TGTGCCAGCAGCTTTTGGGCTAGCGGGGGGGCCACCCGAGGACAAGAGACCCAGTACTTC,CASSFWASGGATRGQETQYF
many,TRBJ1-2,TRBV7-2,TRBD1,TGTGCCAGCAGCTTCGATCCGCAGGGGGTTTATGGCTACACCTTC,CASSFDPQGVYGYTF
many,TRBJ2-3,TRBV3-1,NA,TGTGCCAGCAGCCAGGTAGAGGATACGCAGTATTTT,CASSQVEDTQYF